This TCR beta chain was recovered during a study of blood T cell repertoires in COVID-19. At the level of the study: COVID-19 samples from acute and convalescent phases originated in the United States, Italy and Spain. PBMCs, B-cell-depleted T cells, or T cells provided the cDNA or gDNA that made up the material.

Germline assignment: CDR1 GTSNPN and CDR2 SVGIG (reference sequence). V trimming: 2 bases; J trimming: 0 bases; junction bases outside the gene matches: 3. CDR3 size: 16 residues. A Seattle source enrolled patients during active infection and followed them longitudinally. TCRdb's table, derived via immunoSEQ multiplex PCR, lists solely in-frame clones and lacks some. The sample lists a few hundred thousand clones, around 88% seen once, with 10% to 15% in the top ten. The chain couples TRBV30 to TRBJ2-3, with 12 bases identical to TRBD2. The TCR originated in a woman aged 45-65 years with COVID-19, enrolled during active disease. The sequencing input was peripheral blood. CDR3 DNA sequence: TGTGCCTGGAGTTCCGGGACTAGCGGGAGCACAGATACGCAGTATTTT. Its protein product is CAWSSGTSGSTDTQYF.